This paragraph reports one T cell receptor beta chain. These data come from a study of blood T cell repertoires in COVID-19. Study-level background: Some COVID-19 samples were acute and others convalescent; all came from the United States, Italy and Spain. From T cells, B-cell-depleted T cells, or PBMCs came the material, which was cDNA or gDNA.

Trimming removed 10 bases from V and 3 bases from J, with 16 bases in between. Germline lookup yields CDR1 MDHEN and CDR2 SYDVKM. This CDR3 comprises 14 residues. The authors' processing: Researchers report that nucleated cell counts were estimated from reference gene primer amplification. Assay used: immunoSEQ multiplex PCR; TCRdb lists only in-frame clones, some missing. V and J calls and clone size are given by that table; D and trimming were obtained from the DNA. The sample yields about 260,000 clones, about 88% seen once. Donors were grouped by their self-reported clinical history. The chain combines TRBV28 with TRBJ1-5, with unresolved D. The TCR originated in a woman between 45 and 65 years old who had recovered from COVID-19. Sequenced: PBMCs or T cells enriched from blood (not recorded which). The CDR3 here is CATEAGGDNQPQHF. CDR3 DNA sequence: TGTGCCACTGAGGCGGGAGGTGACAATCAGCCCCAGCATTTT.